This paragraph covers one T cell receptor (beta chain) sequence. Its antigen target is currently unknown. Base qualities were left out, and no much larger clone turns up one base away. Focal radiation therapy combined with CTLA-4 blockade (ipilimumab) was tested in patients with chemo-refractory metastatic non-small-cell lung cancer. The germline V gene yields MDHEN for CDR1 and SYDVKM for CDR2. The germline V end is reduced by 5 bases and the J end by 9 bases; junction bases left unmatched: 10. The CDR3 numbers 17 residues from cysteine through phenylalanine. CDR3 DNA is the only sequence kept; it has 51 bases, read in frame from the first base. This sample stems from a study of radiotherapy plus CTLA-4 blockade in lung cancer listed by TCRdb under 2018. At the level of the whole study: Objective responses occurred in 18% of enrolled patients, and 30% to 40% achieved disease control. Broader findings and caveats from the paper: The strongest predictors of response were reported to be early dynamic shifts in blood T cell clones along with a rise in serum interferon-beta following radiation. After treatment with radiotherapy and ipilimumab, TCR clones that originated in tumors expanded in peripheral blood.

Libraries came from the immunoSEQ multiplex PCR assay. In its TCRdb copy, this immuneACCESS table keeps in-frame sequences only and misses some clones. Where compared with another copy, unresolved V genes explain less than half of these, and the others have no known cause. Recorded for this sample are about 45,000 clones; approximately 70% of them occurred a single time. The leading ten clones occupy roughly 3.5% of the sample. The chain employs TRBV28 and TRBJ2-1, with TRBD2 matching 16 junction bases. The receptor's source is a human donor with non-small cell lung cancer who had a complete response to radiotherapy plus ipilimumab. The sample was peripheral blood, taken from a patient treated with radiotherapy plus ipilimumab. In nucleotide form, the sequence is TGTGCCAGCAGTACCCGGGGACTAGCGGGAGGGCCGAGTGAGCAGTTCTTC. Translated, it reads CASSTRGLAGGPSEQFF.